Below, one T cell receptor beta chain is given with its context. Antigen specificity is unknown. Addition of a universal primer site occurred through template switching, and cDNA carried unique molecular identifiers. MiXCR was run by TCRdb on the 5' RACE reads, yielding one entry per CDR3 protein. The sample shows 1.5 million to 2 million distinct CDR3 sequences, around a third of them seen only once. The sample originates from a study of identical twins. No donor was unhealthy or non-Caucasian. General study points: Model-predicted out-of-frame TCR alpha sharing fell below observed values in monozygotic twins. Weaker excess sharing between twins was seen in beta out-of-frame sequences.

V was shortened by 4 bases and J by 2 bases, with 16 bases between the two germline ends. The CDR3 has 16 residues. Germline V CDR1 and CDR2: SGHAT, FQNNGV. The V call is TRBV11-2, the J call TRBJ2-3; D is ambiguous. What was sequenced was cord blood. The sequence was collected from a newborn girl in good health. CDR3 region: CASSSNMGRLTDTQYF. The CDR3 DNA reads TGTGCCAGCAGCTCTAATATGGGTAGACTCACAGATACGCAGTATTTT.